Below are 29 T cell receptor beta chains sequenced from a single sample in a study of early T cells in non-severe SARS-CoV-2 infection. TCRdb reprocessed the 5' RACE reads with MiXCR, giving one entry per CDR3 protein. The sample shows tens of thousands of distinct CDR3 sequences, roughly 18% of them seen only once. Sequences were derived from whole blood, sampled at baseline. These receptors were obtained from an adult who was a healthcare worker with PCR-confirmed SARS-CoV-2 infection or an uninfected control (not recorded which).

The DNA for the CDR3 is TGTGCCAGCAGCTCCGACGCAACCAATGAGCAGTTCTTC. Residues: CASSSDATNEQFF. The genes are TRBV7-9 and TRBJ2-1; D is ambiguous. CDR1 SEHNR and CDR2 FQNEAQ come from the germline V gene (reference sequence). V lost 4 bases to trimming and J lost 6 bases, with 10 bases between them. This CDR3 region has 13 residues.

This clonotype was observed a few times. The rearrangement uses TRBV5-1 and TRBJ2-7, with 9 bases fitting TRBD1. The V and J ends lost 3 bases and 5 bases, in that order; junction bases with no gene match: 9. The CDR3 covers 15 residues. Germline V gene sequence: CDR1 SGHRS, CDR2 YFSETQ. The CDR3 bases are TGCGCCAGCAGCTACCCGGGACAGGGTTGGAACGAGCAGTACTTC. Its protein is CASSYPGQGWNEQYF.

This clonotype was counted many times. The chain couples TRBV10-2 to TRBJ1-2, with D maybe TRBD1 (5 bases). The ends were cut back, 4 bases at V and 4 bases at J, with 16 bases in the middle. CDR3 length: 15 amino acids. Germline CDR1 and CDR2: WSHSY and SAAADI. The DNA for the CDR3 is TGCGCCAGCAGTGCTGATAAGAGGGGATTCTATGGCTACACCTTC. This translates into CASSADKRGFYGYTF.

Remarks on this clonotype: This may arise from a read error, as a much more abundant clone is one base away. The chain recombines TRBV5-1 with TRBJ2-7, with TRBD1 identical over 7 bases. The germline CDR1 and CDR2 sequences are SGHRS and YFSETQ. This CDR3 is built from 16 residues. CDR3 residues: CVSSLVTGAPPYEQYF. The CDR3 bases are TGCGTCAGCAGCTTGGTTACAGGGGCCCCGCCTTACGAGCAGTACTTC.

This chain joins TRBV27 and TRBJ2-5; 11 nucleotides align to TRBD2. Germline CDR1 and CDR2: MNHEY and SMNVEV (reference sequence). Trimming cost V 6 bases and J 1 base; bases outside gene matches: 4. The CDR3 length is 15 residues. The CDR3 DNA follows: TGTGCCAGCAGCGGACTAGCGGGCCTCCAAGAGACCCAGTACTTC. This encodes CASSGLAGLQETQYF.

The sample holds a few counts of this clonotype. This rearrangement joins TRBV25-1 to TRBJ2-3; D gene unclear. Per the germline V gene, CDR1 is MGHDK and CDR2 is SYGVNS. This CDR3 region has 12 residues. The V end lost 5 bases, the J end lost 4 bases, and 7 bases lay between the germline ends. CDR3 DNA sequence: TGTGCCAGCAGTCTGAGCGCAGATACGCAGTATTTT. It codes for CASSLSADTQYF.

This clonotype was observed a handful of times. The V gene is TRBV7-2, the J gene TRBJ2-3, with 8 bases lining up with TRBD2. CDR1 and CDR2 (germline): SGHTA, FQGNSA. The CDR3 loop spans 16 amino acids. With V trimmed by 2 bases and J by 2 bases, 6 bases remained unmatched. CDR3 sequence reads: CASSLNLLAVTDTQYF. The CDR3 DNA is TGTGCCAGCAGCTTAAATTTACTAGCGGTCACAGATACGCAGTATTTT.

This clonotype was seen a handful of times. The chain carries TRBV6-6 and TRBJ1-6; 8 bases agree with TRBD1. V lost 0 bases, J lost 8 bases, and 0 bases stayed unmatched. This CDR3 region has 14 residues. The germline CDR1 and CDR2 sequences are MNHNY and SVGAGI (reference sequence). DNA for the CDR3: TGTGCCAGCAGTTACTCGACAGGGGATTCACCCCTCCACTTT. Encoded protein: CASSYSTGDSPLHF.

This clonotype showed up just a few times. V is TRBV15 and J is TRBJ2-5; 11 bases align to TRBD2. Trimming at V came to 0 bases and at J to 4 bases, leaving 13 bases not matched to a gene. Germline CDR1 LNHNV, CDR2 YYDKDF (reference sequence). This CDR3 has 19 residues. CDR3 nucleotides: TGTGCCACCAGCAGAGACCATCTTATTAGCGGGGGGGCCGGAGAGACCCAGTACTTC. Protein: CATSRDHLISGGAGETQYF.

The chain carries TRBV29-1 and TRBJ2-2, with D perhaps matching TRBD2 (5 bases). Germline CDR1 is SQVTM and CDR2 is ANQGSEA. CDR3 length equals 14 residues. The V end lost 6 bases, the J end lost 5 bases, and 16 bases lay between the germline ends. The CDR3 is CSVRRGFGTGELFF. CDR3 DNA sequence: TGCAGCGTCCGACGGGGATTCGGGACCGGGGAGCTGTTTTTT.

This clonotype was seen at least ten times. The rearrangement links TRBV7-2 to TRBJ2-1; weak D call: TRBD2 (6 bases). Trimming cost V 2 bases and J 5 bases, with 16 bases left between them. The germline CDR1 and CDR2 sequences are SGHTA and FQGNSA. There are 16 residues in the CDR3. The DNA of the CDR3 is TGTGCCAGCAGCTTAAATGGGGGGATGTTTGACAATGAGCAGTTCTTC. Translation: CASSLNGGMFDNEQFF.

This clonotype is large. The CDR3 here is CASSRGGRTYEQYF. CDR3 DNA sequence: TGTGCCAGCAGCCGAGGGGGACGGACCTACGAGCAGTACTTC. The V call is TRBV4-2, the J call TRBJ2-7; TRBD1 might be the D (6 bases). This CDR3 has 14 residues. The germline V gene has CDR1 LGHNA and CDR2 YNFKEQ. V dropped 4 bases and J dropped 2 bases, with 12 bases sitting between them.

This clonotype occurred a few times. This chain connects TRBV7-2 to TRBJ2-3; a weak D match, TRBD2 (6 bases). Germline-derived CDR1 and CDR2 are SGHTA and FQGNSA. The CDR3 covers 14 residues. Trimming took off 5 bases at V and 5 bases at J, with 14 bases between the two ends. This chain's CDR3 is CASSPGQGGDTQYF. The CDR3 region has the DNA TGTGCCAGCAGCCCCGGCCAGGGAGGAGATACGCAGTATTTT.

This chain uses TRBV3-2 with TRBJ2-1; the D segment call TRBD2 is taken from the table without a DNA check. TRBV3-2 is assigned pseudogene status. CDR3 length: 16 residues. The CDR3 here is CASSQDLALAGNEQFF. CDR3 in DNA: TGTGCCAGCAGCCAAGATCTGGCGTTAGCGGGAAACGAGCAGTTCTTC.

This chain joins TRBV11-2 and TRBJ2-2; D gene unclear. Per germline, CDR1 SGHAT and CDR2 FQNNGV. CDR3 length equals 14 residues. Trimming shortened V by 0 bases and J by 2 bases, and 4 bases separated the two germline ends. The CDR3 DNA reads TGTGCCAGCAGCTTAGAGGGAAACACCGGGGAGCTGTTTTTT. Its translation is CASSLEGNTGELFF.

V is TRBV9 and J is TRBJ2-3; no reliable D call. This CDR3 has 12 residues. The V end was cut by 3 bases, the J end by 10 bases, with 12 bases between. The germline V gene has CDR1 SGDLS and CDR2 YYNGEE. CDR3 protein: CASSASPRAQYF. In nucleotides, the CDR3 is TGTGCCAGCAGCGCCTCGCCTAGAGCGCAGTATTTT.

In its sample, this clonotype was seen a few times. The CDR3 loop is CASRAGGRGSYNEQFF. In nucleotides, the CDR3 is TGTGCCAGCCGAGCTGGTGGGCGGGGATCTTACAATGAGCAGTTCTTC. The V call is TRBV3-1, the J call TRBJ2-1; D may be TRBD2 (6 bases). V dropped 8 bases and J dropped 4 bases, with 21 bases sitting between them. The CDR3 runs to 16 residues. Germline V gene sequence: CDR1 LGHDT, CDR2 YNNKEL (reference sequence).

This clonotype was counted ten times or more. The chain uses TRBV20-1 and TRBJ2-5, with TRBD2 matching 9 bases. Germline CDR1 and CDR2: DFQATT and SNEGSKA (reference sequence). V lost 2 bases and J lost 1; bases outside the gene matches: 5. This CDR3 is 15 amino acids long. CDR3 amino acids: CSARWSGRPQETQYF. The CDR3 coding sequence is TGCAGTGCTAGATGGAGCGGGAGGCCCCAAGAGACCCAGTACTTC.

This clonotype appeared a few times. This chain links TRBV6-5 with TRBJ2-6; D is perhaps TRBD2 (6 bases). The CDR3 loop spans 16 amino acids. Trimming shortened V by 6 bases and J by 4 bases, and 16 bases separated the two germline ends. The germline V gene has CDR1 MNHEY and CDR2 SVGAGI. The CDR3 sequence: CASSQRRGLGANVLTF. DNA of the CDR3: TGTGCCAGCAGCCAAAGGCGGGGCTTAGGGGCCAACGTCCTGACTTTC.

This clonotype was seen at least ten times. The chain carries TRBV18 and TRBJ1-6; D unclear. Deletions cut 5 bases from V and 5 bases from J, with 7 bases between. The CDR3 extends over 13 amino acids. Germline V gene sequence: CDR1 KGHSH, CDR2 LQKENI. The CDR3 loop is CASSNMNNSPLHF. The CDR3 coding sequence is TGTGCCAGCTCAAATATGAATAATTCACCCCTCCACTTT.

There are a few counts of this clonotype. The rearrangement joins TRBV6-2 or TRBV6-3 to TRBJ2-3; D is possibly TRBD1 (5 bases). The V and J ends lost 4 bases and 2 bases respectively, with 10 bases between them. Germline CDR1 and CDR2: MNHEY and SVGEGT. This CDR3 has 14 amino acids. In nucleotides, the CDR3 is TGTGCCAGCAGTTCGACAGTTTTCACAGATACGCAGTATTTT. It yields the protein CASSSTVFTDTQYF.

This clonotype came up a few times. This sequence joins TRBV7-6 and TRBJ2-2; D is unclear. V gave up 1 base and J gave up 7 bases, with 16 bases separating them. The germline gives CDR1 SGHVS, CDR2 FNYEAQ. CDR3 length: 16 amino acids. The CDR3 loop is CASSLEGNRVGGELFF. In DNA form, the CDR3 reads TGTGCCAGCAGCTTAGAAGGAAATAGGGTCGGCGGGGAGCTGTTTTTT.

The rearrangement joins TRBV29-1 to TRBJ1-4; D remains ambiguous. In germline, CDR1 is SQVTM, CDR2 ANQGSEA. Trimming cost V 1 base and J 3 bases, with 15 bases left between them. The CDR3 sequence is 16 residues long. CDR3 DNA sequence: TGCAGCGTTGAAGGCCTCGGAGGCGCGTCTAATGAAAAACTGTTTTTT. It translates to CSVEGLGGASNEKLFF.

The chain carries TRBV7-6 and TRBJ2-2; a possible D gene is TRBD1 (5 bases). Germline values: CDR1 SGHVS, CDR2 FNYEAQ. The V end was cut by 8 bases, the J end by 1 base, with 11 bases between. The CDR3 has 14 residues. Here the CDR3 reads CASGAGLNTGELFF. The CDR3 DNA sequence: TGTGCCAGCGGGGCAGGGTTGAACACCGGGGAGCTGTTTTTT.

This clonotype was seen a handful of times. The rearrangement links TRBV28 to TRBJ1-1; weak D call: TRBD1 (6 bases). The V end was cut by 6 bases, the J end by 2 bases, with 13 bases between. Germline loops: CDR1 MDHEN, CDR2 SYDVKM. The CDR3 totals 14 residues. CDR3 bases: TGTGCCAGCAGCCCCATGACAGGAAACACTGAAGCTTTCTTT. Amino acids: CASSPMTGNTEAFF.

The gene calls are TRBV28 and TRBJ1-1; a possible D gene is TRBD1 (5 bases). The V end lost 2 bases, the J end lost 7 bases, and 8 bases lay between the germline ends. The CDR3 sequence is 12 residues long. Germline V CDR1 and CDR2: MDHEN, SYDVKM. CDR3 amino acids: CASSLLQGEAFF. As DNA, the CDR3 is TGTGCCAGCAGTTTACTCCAGGGTGAAGCTTTCTTT.

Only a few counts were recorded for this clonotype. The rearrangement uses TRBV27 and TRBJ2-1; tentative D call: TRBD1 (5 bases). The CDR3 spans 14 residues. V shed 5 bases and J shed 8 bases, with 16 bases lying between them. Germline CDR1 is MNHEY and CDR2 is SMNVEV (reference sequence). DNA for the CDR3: TGTGCCAGCAGTCCGTTCAAAGGACACCATGAGCAGTTCTTC. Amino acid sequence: CASSPFKGHHEQFF.

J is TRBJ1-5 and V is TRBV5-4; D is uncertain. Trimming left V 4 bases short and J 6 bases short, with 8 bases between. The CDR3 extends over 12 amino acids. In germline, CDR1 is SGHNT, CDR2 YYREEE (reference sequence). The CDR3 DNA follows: TGTGCCAGCAGCCTTATGGGTCAGCCCCAGCATTTT. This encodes CASSLMGQPQHF.

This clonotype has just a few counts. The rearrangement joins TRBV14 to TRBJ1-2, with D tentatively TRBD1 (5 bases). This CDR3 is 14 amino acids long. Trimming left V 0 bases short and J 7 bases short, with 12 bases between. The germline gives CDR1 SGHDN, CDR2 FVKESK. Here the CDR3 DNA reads TGTGCCAGCAGCCAAGATCGGGGGAGTTCTGGCTACACCTTC. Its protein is CASSQDRGSSGYTF.